The 13 T cell receptor beta chains below were found in one sample sequenced in a study of T cell clonality in common variable immunodeficiency. Data came from immunoSEQ multiplex PCR; TCRdb stores just in-frame clones and leaves some out. The table records tens of thousands of clones without singletons, the ten largest covering about 5%. The sequencing input was peripheral blood mononuclear cells. Source of these receptors: a person aged 18 to 75 in good health.

Only a few counts were recorded for this clone. The sequence runs out 3 residues before the end of the CDR3; the remainder is reconstructed from the germline J gene. V gene TRBV11-3 combines with J gene TRBJ2-5, with TRBD1 matching over 8 bases. The CDR3 extends over 15 amino acids. The trim removed 1 base at V and 2 bases at J, leaving 3 bases unmatched. CDR1 and CDR2 (germline): SGHNT, YENEEA. The DNA read from the CDR3 is TGTGCCAGCAGCTTAGGAACAGGGGGTCAAGAGACC. Translation: CASSLGTGGQET. The whole CDR3 is CASSLGTGGQETQYF. Combining the CDR3 with reference TRBV11-3 and TRBJ2-5 gives the whole variable domain EAGVVQSPRYKIIEKKQPVAFWCNPISGHNTLYWYLQNLGQGPELLIRYENEEAVDDSQLPKDRFSAERLKGVDSTLKIQPAELGDSAVYLCASSLGTGGQETQYFGPGTRLLVL.

This clone was counted only a few times. With the read ending 3 residues before the CDR3 end, the germline J gene is used to fill in that end. The chain joins TRBV19 to TRBJ2-1; 8 bases are a match to TRBD2. This CDR3 contains 16 residues. Germline trimming cut 9 bases from V and 2 bases from J; bases unmatched to any gene: 12. CDR1 LNHDA and CDR2 SQIVND come from the germline V gene (reference sequence). The part of the CDR3 DNA that was read is TGTGCCAGCCTAGTGATACGGGAGGGGGCCTACAATGAG. Residues: CASLVIREGAYNE. The CDR3 reads in full as CASLVIREGAYNEQFF.

Details on this clone: Coverage ceases 3 residues before the CDR3 finishes, and the germline J gene fills in the end. The rearrangement links TRBV19 to TRBJ2-1; perhaps TRBD2 as D (6 bases). The ends were cut back, 3 bases at V and 6 bases at J, with 6 bases in the middle. This CDR3 comprises 12 residues. CDR1 and CDR2 (germline): LNHDA, SQIVND (reference sequence). The part of the CDR3 DNA that was read is TGTGCCAGTAGTATGGGGGGCAATGAG. Translated: CASSMGGNE. The full CDR3 is CASSMGGNEQFF.

This clone was picked up many times. With the read ending 3 residues before the CDR3 end, the germline J gene is used to fill in that end. The chain recombines TRBV20-1 with TRBJ2-1; no firm D call. This CDR3 region has 17 residues. Germline CDR1 reads DFQATT; CDR2 reads SNEGSKA (reference sequence). The V end lost 4 bases, the J end lost 0 bases, and 19 bases lay between the germline ends. The CDR3 DNA, read in part, is TGCAGTGCTAACCCAACTCCTAGAACCCTCTCCTACAATGAG. Amino acid sequence: CSANPTPRTLSYNE. The full CDR3 protein reads CSANPTPRTLSYNEQFF.

This clone was found a few times. One end of the junction is discordant with germline, which a read error may explain. CDR3 sequence reads: CSSSRQATNTGELFF. CDR3 DNA (partial): TGTTCCAGCAGCCGACAGGCAACGAACACCGGGGAG. The rearrangement links TRBV7-9 to TRBJ2-2, with D maybe TRBD1 (6 bases). The CDR3 end falls 3 residues outside the read, so it is completed with the germline J gene. The CDR3 is 15 amino acids. In germline, CDR1 is SEHNR, CDR2 FQNEAQ (reference sequence).

This clone was observed many times. The read terminates 3 residues ahead of where the CDR3 ends, so the germline J gene completes it. The chain uses TRBV2 and TRBJ1-1, with a possible D match to TRBD1 (6 bases). This CDR3 is built from 12 residues. Germline assignment: CDR1 SNHLY and CDR2 FYNNEI. This CDR3 is CASSAGAGLAFF. Incomplete CDR3 DNA: TGTGCCAGCAGCGCAGGGGCGGGTTTA.

In its sample, this clone was seen many times. The DNA read from the CDR3 is TGTGCCAGCAGCTTTGGGCTGGCTGTAACCACTGAA. Its protein product is CASSFGLAVTTE. The whole CDR3 region reads CASSFGLAVTTEAFF. The gene calls are TRBV5-5 and TRBJ1-1; D uncertain. Coverage ceases 3 residues before the CDR3 finishes, and the germline J gene fills in the end. CDR1 SGHKS and CDR2 YYEKEE come from the germline V gene (reference sequence). CDR3 size: 15 residues. V gave up 2 bases and J gave up 4 bases, with 15 bases separating them.

This clone was found many times. The missing CDR3 end, 3 residues past where the read stops, is filled in from the germline J gene. The V call is TRBV7-9, the J call TRBJ1-1; 7 bases map to TRBD1. This CDR3 is 15 amino acids long. Trimming removed 5 bases from V and 1 base from J; junction bases left unmatched: 7. From germline, CDR1 is SEHNR and CDR2 FQNEAQ (reference sequence). The DNA read from the CDR3 is TGTGCCAGCAGCCTTGACAGGGCCTCGAACACTGAA. It encodes CASSLDRASNTE. In full, the CDR3 is CASSLDRASNTEAFF.

This clone was counted many times. The observed sequence ends 3 residues before the CDR3 terminus, with the missing tail filled in from the germline J gene. This chain connects TRBV7-8 to TRBJ2-1, with D possibly matching TRBD1 (5 bases). V shed 5 bases and J shed 5 bases, with 19 bases lying between them. Per germline, CDR1 SGHVS and CDR2 FQNEAQ. The CDR3 loop spans 16 amino acids. This chain's CDR3 is CASSRRADNRNNEQFF. The part of the CDR3 DNA that was read is TGTGCCAGCAGCCGACGCGCGGACAATCGTAACAATGAG.

This clone was counted many times. The read terminates 3 residues ahead of where the CDR3 ends, so the germline J gene completes it. This chain uses TRBV29-1 with TRBJ2-1; possible D gene TRBD1, 5 bases. The CDR3 has 14 amino acids. The germline CDR1 and CDR2 sequences are SQVTM and ANQGSEA. Deletions cut 4 bases from V and 0 bases from J, with 10 bases between. The chain's CDR3 is CSVGRRVSYNEQFF. Incomplete CDR3 DNA: TGCAGCGTTGGTCGCAGGGTCTCCTACAATGAG.

There are many counts of this clone. The missing CDR3 end, 3 residues past where the read stops, is filled in from the germline J gene. V is TRBV7-6 and J is TRBJ2-4; maybe TRBD2 (5 bases). With 1 base removed from V and 9 bases from J, the gap between germline ends came to 10 bases. Germline V lookup: CDR1 SGHVS, CDR2 FNYEAQ. The CDR3 has 13 residues. The CDR3 DNA, read in part, is TGTGCCAGCAGCTTAGGCGCGAGCGGCATT. Its protein is CASSLGASGI. The CDR3, in full, reads CASSLGASGIQYF.

This clone has ten or more counts. The read terminates 3 residues before the CDR3 end, so the remaining end is supplied by the germline J gene. V usage is TRBV10-3 and J usage is TRBJ1-1, with D possibly being TRBD1 (5 bases). CDR1 and CDR2 (germline): ENHRY, SYGVKD. The CDR3 covers 13 residues. The part of the CDR3 DNA that was read is TGTGCCATCAGTGAGTTTGCAGGGCAAGTA. Amino acids: CAISEFAGQV. The full CDR3 protein is CAISEFAGQVAFF.

This clone occurred many times. The read falls 3 residues short of the CDR3 end, and the missing part is taken from the germline J gene. The rearrangement links TRBV7-3 to TRBJ2-6, with D possibly matching TRBD1 (6 bases). The germline V gene has CDR1 SGHTA and CDR2 FQGTGA. This CDR3 has 13 amino acids. Trimming removed 4 bases from V and 10 bases from J, with 11 bases in between. The CDR3 here is CASSYQGSNVLTF. Partial CDR3 DNA: TGTGCCAGCAGCTACCAGGGGTCTAACGTC.